This T cell receptor (beta chain) was captured by sequencing in a study of OX40 agonist ivuxolimab in advanced cancers. At baseline, cycle 4 day 1, and cycle 7 day 1, blood was sampled. A word on this clone: Antigen unknown.

Study-wide findings and caveats: CD4+ T cells averaged fewer expanded clones than CD8+ T cells.

Using immunoSEQ multiplex PCR, the repertoire was profiled, and TCRdb retains in-frame clones only, with some absent. The sample shows around 76,000 clones, around 82% of them seen only once. In germline, CDR1 is LNHDA, CDR2 SQIVND (reference sequence). This CDR3 region has 13 residues. Deletions cut 3 bases from V and 4 bases from J, with 8 bases between. This chain joins TRBV19 and TRBJ2-3; no clear D. The sample consisted of CD4+ or CD8+ T cells sorted from blood, taken in a trial of the OX40 agonist ivuxolimab. This clonotype originated in an adult with an advanced solid tumor such as melanoma, head and neck, liver or kidney cancer. The CDR3 region has the DNA TGTGCCAGTAGTATTGGGATTTCAGATACGCAGTATTTT. Encoded protein: CASSIGISDTQYF.